The 32 T cell receptor beta chains below all came from one sample that was sequenced in a study of blood T cell repertoires in COVID-19. Clones were read by immunoSEQ multiplex PCR, and TCRdb kept only the in-frame ones, dropping some. Altogether approximately 85,000 clones are present, 80% to 95% being singletons, with the ten largest covering around 0.97%. Sequencing was performed on peripheral blood. The receptors originated from a woman aged 45 to 65 in a cohort sampled during active COVID-19.

This chain joins TRBV5-6 and TRBJ2-1, with a possible D match to TRBD2 (5 bases). V lost 2 bases, J lost 0 bases, and 9 bases lay in between. This CDR3 comprises 15 residues. CDR1 and CDR2 from the germline V gene are SGHDT and YYEEEE. The CDR3 here is CASSFGDFSYNEQFF. CDR3 bases: TGTGCCAGCAGCTTCGGGGATTTCTCCTACAATGAGCAGTTCTTC.

In this sample, this clone turned up once. The gene calls are TRBV4-1 and TRBJ2-5; 8 nucleotides align to TRBD2. Germline CDR1 MGHRA, CDR2 YSYEKL. CDR3 size: 16 residues. Trimming removed 3 bases from V and 3 bases from J; junction bases left unmatched: 9. The CDR3 here is CASSHLGLAVKETQYF. CDR3 in DNA: TGCGCCAGCAGCCACTTAGGACTAGCAGTAAAAGAGACCCAGTACTTC.

The sample holds one count of this clone. The V and J genes are TRBV28 and TRBJ1-2, with 9 bases matching TRBD1. Trimming took 4 bases from V and 4 from J; bases not matched to a gene: 7. The CDR3 has 15 amino acids. The germline gives CDR1 MDHEN, CDR2 SYDVKM. The CDR3, as DNA: TGTGCCAGCAGTTCGACAGGGGGGGGAAGCTATGGCTACACCTTC. Translation gives CASSSTGGGSYGYTF.

The chain is built from TRBV6-6 and TRBJ2-7; TRBD1 matches at 8 bases. Germline V gene data show CDR1 as MNHNY and CDR2 as SVGAGI (reference sequence). V was clipped by 2 bases and J by 6 bases; unmatched bases: 6. The CDR3 loop spans 14 amino acids. DNA of the CDR3: TGTGCCAGCAGTTACCCCGGACAGGGTTCCGAGCAGTACTTC. This sequence encodes CASSYPGQGSEQYF.

V gene TRBV20-1 combines with J gene TRBJ2-7; D gene unclear. V was trimmed by 6 bases and J by 4 bases, leaving 10 bases between them. Germline V gene lookup returns CDR1 DFQATT and CDR2 SNEGSKA (reference sequence). The CDR3 totals 11 residues. The CDR3 protein is CSALYSYEQYF. The CDR3 coding sequence is TGCAGTGCCCTGTACTCGTACGAGCAGTACTTC.

V usage is TRBV6-5 and J usage is TRBJ1-2, with TRBD1 matching over 10 bases. The junction had 5 bases not matched to a gene; V was cut back by 0 bases and J by 7 bases. The germline V gene encodes CDR1 MNHEY and CDR2 SVGAGI. This CDR3 is 15 amino acids long. This chain's CDR3 is CASSYSGTGASGYTF. The CDR3 DNA sequence: TGTGCCAGCAGTTACTCCGGGACAGGGGCTAGTGGCTACACCTTC.

The CDR3 loop is CASSEGDRVADTQYF. The DNA for the CDR3 is TGTGCCAGCAGTGAAGGCGACAGGGTAGCAGATACGCAGTATTTT. The chain joins TRBV6-1 to TRBJ2-3, with 7 bases lining up with TRBD1. Germline values: CDR1 MNHNS, CDR2 SASEGT. The CDR3 extends over 15 amino acids. V dropped 1 base and J dropped 4; count of bases not matched to a gene: 5.

The rearrangement uses TRBV19 and TRBJ1-5; TRBD1 matches at 8 bases. Germline loops: CDR1 LNHDA, CDR2 SQIVND (reference sequence). Trimming at V came to 0 bases and at J to 5 bases, leaving 12 bases not matched to a gene. The CDR3 has 18 residues. Here the CDR3 reads CASSIDASTGVNYQPQHF. The CDR3 nucleotides are TGTGCCAGTAGTATAGATGCGTCGACAGGGGTAAATTATCAGCCCCAGCATTTT.

The V call is TRBV6-5, the J call TRBJ1-1; 7 nucleotides agree with TRBD1. This CDR3 is built from 13 residues. CDR1 MNHEY and CDR2 SVGAGI come from the germline V gene. J was trimmed by 0 bases and V by 8 bases; bases with no gene match: 3. CDR3 nucleotides: TGTGCCAGCCAAGGACAGGTGAACACTGAAGCTTTCTTT. Protein: CASQGQVNTEAFF.

The chain carries TRBV5-1 and TRBJ2-7, with D maybe TRBD2 (6 bases). The CDR3 runs 13 residues. Germline V gives CDR1 SGHRS, CDR2 YFSETQ. Trimming removed 1 base at V and 5 bases at J, with 10 bases between. The CDR3 loop is CASSLWRGDEQYF. Written as DNA, the CDR3 is TGCGCCAGCAGCTTGTGGAGGGGTGACGAGCAGTACTTC.

This chain connects TRBV2 to TRBJ1-6; possible D gene TRBD1, 5 bases. Trimming pared 5 bases from V and 9 bases from J, leaving 17 bases between. Germline V lookup: CDR1 SNHLY, CDR2 FYNNEI. The CDR3 extends over 15 amino acids. Here the CDR3 reads CASSPGHHRSSPLHF. CDR3 nucleotide sequence: TGTGCCAGCAGTCCAGGACACCATCGGAGTTCACCCCTCCACTTT.

The V gene is TRBV7-9, the J gene TRBJ2-3; weak D call: TRBD2 (6 bases). The V gene lost 2 bases and the J gene lost 2 bases, with 11 bases spanning the gap. This CDR3 contains 15 residues. Per germline, CDR1 SEHNR and CDR2 FQNEAQ (reference sequence). The CDR3 protein is CASSLLASNTDTQYF. DNA for the CDR3: TGTGCCAGCAGCTTACTAGCGAGTAACACAGATACGCAGTATTTT.

The chain carries TRBV27 and TRBJ2-7, with D unresolved. The CDR3 loop spans 14 amino acids. Trimming took off 7 bases at V and 4 bases at J, with 17 bases between the two ends. In germline, CDR1 is MNHEY, CDR2 SMNVEV (reference sequence). CDR3 in amino acids: CASKTPGRSYEQYF. CDR3 DNA: TGTGCCAGCAAAACCCCCGGTCGCTCGTACGAGCAGTACTTC.

The chain couples TRBV2 to TRBJ2-4; 8 bases are a match to TRBD2. Germline V lookup: CDR1 SNHLY, CDR2 FYNNEI. The CDR3 totals 14 residues. V shed 5 bases, J shed 5 bases, and the junction held 5 bases outside the gene matches. The CDR3 DNA follows: TGTGCCAGCAGTCCGGGACTAGGAGAAAACATTCAGTACTTC. It yields the protein CASSPGLGENIQYF.

The V gene is TRBV7-3, the J gene TRBJ2-5; D possibly corresponds to TRBD2 (7 bases). Per the germline V gene, CDR1 is SGHTA and CDR2 is FQGTGA. Trimming removed 5 bases from V and 5 bases from J, with 15 bases in between. This CDR3 has 14 amino acids. This CDR3 is CASSRAGAGETQYF. In DNA form, the CDR3 reads TGTGCCAGCAGCCGGGCGGGGGCCGGGGAGACCCAGTACTTC.

The chain couples TRBV28 to TRBJ1-5; D gene ambiguous. The CDR3 runs 11 residues. Between the trimmed V and J ends, which lost 4 bases and 15 bases, there was a span of 13 bases. Germline V lookup: CDR1 MDHEN, CDR2 SYDVKM. The CDR3 region is CASSSSTRGHF. The CDR3 region has the DNA TGTGCCAGCAGTTCCTCGACGCGCGGGCATTTT.

The rearrangement uses TRBV27 and TRBJ1-5; 7 positions match TRBD1. The CDR3 loop spans 15 amino acids. V lost 2 bases, J lost 4 bases, and 5 bases stayed unmatched. CDR1 is MNHEY and CDR2 is SMNVEV in the germline V gene (reference sequence). CDR3: CASSLKTGLNQPQHF. The CDR3 region has the DNA TGTGCCAGCAGTTTAAAGACAGGGCTGAATCAGCCCCAGCATTTT.

The chain recombines TRBV28 with TRBJ1-5; D not certain. V dropped 5 bases and J dropped 2 bases, with 10 bases sitting between them. Germline lookup yields CDR1 MDHEN and CDR2 SYDVKM. The CDR3 length is 14 residues. CDR3 sequence (DNA): TGTGCCAGCAGTCCCCGGAGGGGCAATCAGCCCCAGCATTTT. It yields the protein CASSPRRGNQPQHF.

This clone appeared a single time. The chain has TRBV28 and TRBJ2-5; a possible D gene is TRBD2 (6 bases). The CDR3 length is 12 residues. V was shortened by 8 bases and J by 5 bases, with 12 bases between the two germline ends. The germline V gene encodes CDR1 MDHEN and CDR2 SYDVKM. The CDR3 is CASGTGEETQYF. The CDR3 nucleotides are TGTGCCAGCGGGACGGGAGAGGAGACCCAGTACTTC.

The chain links TRBV19 to TRBJ1-2, with D perhaps matching TRBD1 (5 bases). Germline CDR1 and CDR2: LNHDA and SQIVND (reference sequence). The germline V and J ends were trimmed by 5 bases and 4 bases, with 17 bases remaining between them. CDR3 length: 15 residues. CDR3 sequence (DNA): TGTGCCAGTAGTGCCTCAGGGCCACCCTCCTATGGCTACACCTTC. This sequence encodes CASSASGPPSYGYTF.

This chain links TRBV11-2 with TRBJ2-1; the match to TRBD2 covers 10 bases. The CDR3 runs to 18 residues. From germline, CDR1 is SGHAT and CDR2 FQNNGV. The V and J ends lost 5 bases and 4 bases, in that order; junction bases with no gene match: 14. The CDR3 DNA reads TGTGCCAGCAGCCGCACCCCTCCAGCTAGCGGGAGTTACAATGAGCAGTTCTTC. Translated, it gives CASSRTPPASGSYNEQFF.

The chain joins TRBV4-2 to TRBJ2-5; 10 nucleotides align to TRBD2. CDR1 and CDR2 from the germline V gene are LGHNA and YNFKEQ. The CDR3 totals 17 residues. Germline trimming cut 3 bases from V and 3 bases from J; bases unmatched to any gene: 10. The CDR3 region is CASSQDQGTSAKETQYF. The CDR3 DNA reads TGTGCCAGCAGCCAGGATCAGGGGACTAGCGCTAAAGAGACCCAGTACTTC.

The chain carries TRBV28 and TRBJ1-5, with a tentative D call TRBD1 (6 bases). Trimming stripped 2 bases from V and 0 bases from J, with 8 bases between. The CDR3 has 15 residues. Per germline, CDR1 MDHEN and CDR2 SYDVKM. The CDR3 spells CASSLRGYSNQPQHF. DNA of the CDR3: TGTGCCAGCAGTTTAAGGGGGTATAGCAATCAGCCCCAGCATTTT.

The CDR3 reads CASSPGQGANEQFF. DNA of the CDR3: TGTGCCAGCAGCCCTGGACAGGGGGCCAATGAGCAGTTCTTC. V is TRBV7-9 and J is TRBJ2-1; 11 nucleotides align to TRBD1. Germline CDR1 and CDR2: SEHNR and FQNEAQ (reference sequence). After removal of 5 bases from V and 6 bases from J, the junction contained 3 bases not matched to a gene. The CDR3 is 14 residues long.

The chain couples TRBV30 to TRBJ1-2; TRBD1 agrees at 7 bases. This CDR3 has 12 amino acids. The trim removed 2 bases at V and 4 bases at J, leaving 1 base unmatched. Germline values: CDR1 GTSNPN, CDR2 SVGIG (reference sequence). The CDR3 sequence is CAWSSGGYGYTF. CDR3 nucleotides: TGTGCCTGGAGTTCAGGGGGCTATGGCTACACCTTC.

This rearrangement joins TRBV7-2 to TRBJ2-1, with 8 nucleotides matching TRBD1. The CDR3 is made up of 16 amino acids. The germline V gene has CDR1 SGHTA and CDR2 FQGNSA. Trimming removed 3 bases from V and 5 bases from J; junction bases left unmatched: 9. The CDR3 DNA reads as TGTGCCAGCAGCTTCTACAGGGGGTACGCGAACAATGAGCAGTTCTTC. This translates into CASSFYRGYANNEQFF. The whole variable domain, filled in from reference TRBV7-2 and TRBJ2-1, reads GAGVSQSPSNKVTEKGKDVELRCDPISGHTALYWYRQSLGQGLEFLIYFQGNSAPDKSGLPSDRFSAERTGGSVSTLTIQRTQQEDSAVYLCASSFYRGYANNEQFFGPGTRLTVL.

This sequence joins TRBV10-3 and TRBJ2-2; 7 nucleotides match TRBD2. Trimming at V came to 8 bases and at J to 4 bases, leaving 13 bases not matched to a gene. This CDR3 is built from 16 residues. The germline gives CDR1 ENHRY, CDR2 SYGVKD. This chain's CDR3 is CAIGQEASGSTGELFF. In DNA, the CDR3 is TGTGCCATCGGTCAAGAGGCTAGCGGTTCCACCGGGGAGCTGTTTTTT.

The chain links TRBV11-3 to TRBJ2-1; maybe TRBD2 (7 bases). Trimming pared 5 bases from V and 4 bases from J, leaving 27 bases between. CDR1 SGHNT and CDR2 YENEEA come from the germline V gene. This CDR3 spans 19 amino acids. The CDR3 region is CASSPKGGEAGVVYNEQFF. The CDR3 coding sequence is TGTGCCAGCAGCCCTAAAGGGGGGGAGGCGGGAGTGGTATACAATGAGCAGTTCTTC.

CDR3 loop: CASTSRGQGAEAFF. The CDR3 DNA sequence: TGTGCCAGCACTTCCCGGGGACAGGGGGCTGAAGCTTTCTTT. V usage is TRBV2 and J usage is TRBJ1-1; 11 bases align to TRBD1. V lost 7 bases and J lost 6; bases outside the gene matches: 7. Looked up from germline, CDR1 is SNHLY and CDR2 is FYNNEI. The CDR3 is made up of 14 amino acids. Complete variable domain (other parts from reference TRBV2 and TRBJ1-1): EPEVTQTPSHQVTQMGQEVILRCVPISNHLYFYWYRQILGQKVEFLVSFYNNEISEKSEIFDDQFSVERPDGSNFTLKIRSTKLEDSAMYFCASTSRGQGAEAFFGQGTRLTVV.

V is TRBV30 and J is TRBJ2-3; 9 bases agree with TRBD2. This CDR3 contains 16 residues. Germline assignment: CDR1 GTSNPN and CDR2 SVGIG (reference sequence). The J segment lost 0 bases and the V segment lost 2 bases, leaving 6 bases of the junction unmatched. CDR3 in amino acids: CAWSHDTSGSTDTQYF. DNA for the CDR3: TGTGCCTGGAGTCATGACACTAGCGGGAGCACAGATACGCAGTATTTT.

The rearrangement joins TRBV6-5 to TRBJ1-2, with D possibly TRBD1 on 6 matching bases. The CDR3 spans 12 residues. Germline V gene lookup returns CDR1 MNHEY and CDR2 SVGAGI. With 8 bases removed from V and 4 bases from J, the gap between germline ends came to 11 bases. CDR3 DNA: TGTGCCAGCGGGGGGGCATCCTATGGCTACACCTTC. Encoded protein: CASGGASYGYTF.

This clone was picked up one time. V usage is TRBV25-1 and J usage is TRBJ2-5; TRBD2 might be the D (7 bases). Looked up from germline, CDR1 is MGHDK and CDR2 is SYGVNS. The CDR3 is 13 residues long. V was cut by 6 bases and J by 5 bases, with 13 bases left in between. The CDR3 reads CASSKGGDETQYF. The CDR3 DNA follows: TGTGCCAGCAGCAAAGGGGGGGATGAGACCCAGTACTTC.